These 6 T cell receptor beta chains originate from one sample sequenced in a study of T-cell reconstitution after alpha-beta-depleted transplantation in children. During its preparation, the TCRbeta library received unique molecular identifiers. Each CDR3 protein is one row after TCRdb ran MiXCR on the PCR reads. The table records 100,000 to 120,000 distinct CDR3 sequences, almost 6.5% of them present only once. The sequencing used PBMCs, mostly from graft donor cells, collected 360 days after TCRalphabeta/CD19-depleted stem cell transplant. Receptors were obtained from a male patient under 10 years old who had a stem cell transplant for acute lymphoblastic leukemia, so the T cells may come from the graft donor.

The V and J genes are TRBV20-1 and TRBJ2-1; tentatively, D is TRBD2 (6 bases). The CDR3 is made up of 15 amino acids. V lost 3 bases to trimming and J lost 0 bases, with 12 bases between them. CDR1 DFQATT and CDR2 SNEGSKA come from the germline V gene (reference sequence). CDR3 protein: CSASIGTASYNEQFF. The CDR3 region has the DNA TGCAGTGCTAGTATAGGGACTGCCTCCTACAATGAGCAGTTCTTC.

This chain uses TRBV7-9 with TRBJ2-5; 8 bases align to TRBD1. Germline CDR1 and CDR2: SEHNR and FQNEAQ (reference sequence). Trimming cost V 4 bases and J 5 bases; bases outside gene matches: 6. The length of the CDR3 is 14 residues. DNA of the CDR3: TGTGCCAGCAGCTCGGACAGGGTTTGGGAGACCCAGTACTTC. Residues: CASSSDRVWETQYF. Variable domain in full (rest from reference TRBV7-9 and TRBJ2-5): DTGVSQNPRHKITKRGQNVTFRCDPISEHNRLYWYRQTLGQGPEFLTYFQNEAQLEKSRLLSDRFSAERPKGSFSTLEIQRTEQGDSAMYLCASSSDRVWETQYFGPGTRLLVL.

V usage is TRBV7-9 and J usage is TRBJ1-1; D remains unclear. Germline V gene sequence: CDR1 SEHNR, CDR2 FQNEAQ (reference sequence). Trimming stripped 4 bases from V and 5 bases from J, with 14 bases between. CDR3 size: 14 residues. The CDR3 is CASSYPGPITEAFF. The CDR3 DNA reads TGTGCCAGCAGCTATCCCGGACCCATTACTGAAGCTTTCTTT. Full variable domain (rest looked up from reference TRBV7-9 and TRBJ1-1): DTGVSQNPRHKITKRGQNVTFRCDPISEHNRLYWYRQTLGQGPEFLTYFQNEAQLEKSRLLSDRFSAERPKGSFSTLEIQRTEQGDSAMYLCASSYPGPITEAFFGQGTRLTVV.

The V call is TRBV7-6, the J call TRBJ1-3, with D perhaps TRBD1 (5 bases). Trimming pared 8 bases from V and 4 bases from J, leaving 12 bases between. The CDR3 extends over 13 amino acids. The germline gives CDR1 SGHVS, CDR2 FNYEAQ. CDR3 in amino acids: CASGGGFGNTIYF. The CDR3 bases are TGTGCCAGCGGCGGGGGATTCGGAAACACCATATATTTT.

This clonotype was observed at least ten times. V gene TRBV4-3 combines with J gene TRBJ2-7; 8 bases line up with TRBD1. CDR1 and CDR2 from the germline V gene are LGHNA and YSLEER. The CDR3 covers 15 residues. Losses at the gene ends were 0 bases for V and 1 base for J; bases not matched to a gene: 2. The CDR3 DNA reads TGCGCCAGCAGCCAAGACCGGACAGGGTCCTACGAGCAGTACTTC. Amino acid sequence: CASSQDRTGSYEQYF.

This clonotype was seen repeatedly, ten times or more. The DNA of the CDR3 is TGCGCCAGCAGCTCCCCAGGCGGGGCCGAGAGGGAGACCCAGTACTTC. Translation: CASSSPGGAERETQYF. The chain joins TRBV5-1 to TRBJ2-5; a possible D gene is TRBD2 (6 bases). CDR1 SGHRS and CDR2 YFSETQ come from the germline V gene. The V and J ends lost 3 bases and 5 bases respectively, with 20 bases between them. The CDR3 sequence is 16 residues long.